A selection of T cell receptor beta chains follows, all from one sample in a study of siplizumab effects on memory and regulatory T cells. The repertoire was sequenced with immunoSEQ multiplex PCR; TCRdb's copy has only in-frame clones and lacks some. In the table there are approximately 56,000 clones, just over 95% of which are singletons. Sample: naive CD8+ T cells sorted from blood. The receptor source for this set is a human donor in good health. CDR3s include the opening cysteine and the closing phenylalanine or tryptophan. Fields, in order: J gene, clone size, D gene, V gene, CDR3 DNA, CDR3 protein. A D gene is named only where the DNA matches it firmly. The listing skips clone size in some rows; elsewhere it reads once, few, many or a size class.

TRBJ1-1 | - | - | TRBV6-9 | TGTGCCAGCACCCAGGGTAACACTGAAGCTTTCTTT | CASTQGNTEAFF
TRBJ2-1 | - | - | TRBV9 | TGTGCCAGCAGCGTAGCTGTCGCGGGGTTCTATAATGAGCAGTTCTTC | CASSVAVAGFYNEQFF
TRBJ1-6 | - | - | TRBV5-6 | TGTGCCAGCAGCTTGGGGGATTCACCCCTCCACTTT | CASSLGDSPLHF
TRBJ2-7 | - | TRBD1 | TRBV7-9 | TGTGCCAGCAGCTTTGACAGGGGGAACTACGAGCAGTACTTC | CASSFDRGNYEQYF
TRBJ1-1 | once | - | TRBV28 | TGTGCCAGCAGTCCGGCCGACAGTATGAGGGCTGAAGCTTTCTTT | CASSPADSMRAEAFF
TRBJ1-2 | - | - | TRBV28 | TGTGCCAGCAGGGTGTGGCAGACCCCTAACTATGGCTACACCTTC | CASRVWQTPNYGYTF
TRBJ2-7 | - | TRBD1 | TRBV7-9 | TGTGCCAGCAGACAAGACAGGGGAACCCCCTACGAGCAGTACTTC | CASRQDRGTPYEQYF
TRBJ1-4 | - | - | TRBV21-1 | TGTGCCAGCAGCATGGGGGGAGGACAGGTTAATGAAAAACTGTTTTTT | CASSMGGGQVNEKLFF
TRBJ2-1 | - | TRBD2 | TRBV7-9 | TGTGCCAGCAGCTTTCCGGGCGGGAGGGCGGACAATGAGCAGTTCTTC | CASSFPGGRADNEQFF
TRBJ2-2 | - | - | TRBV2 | TGTGCCACCCCTTGGGGCGGGACGGGCGGGGAGCTGTTTTTT | CATPWGGTGGELFF
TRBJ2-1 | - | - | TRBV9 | TGTGCCAGCAGCGTAGTCGGGGTCTCCTACAATGAGCAGTTCTTC | CASSVVGVSYNEQFF
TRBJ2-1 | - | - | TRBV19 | TGTGCCAGTAGTAGACGAAATAATGAGCAGTTCTTC | CASSRRNNEQFF
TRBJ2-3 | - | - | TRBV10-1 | TGCGCCAGCAGTGATGGGGTTATCACAGATACGCAGTATTTT | CASSDGVITDTQYF
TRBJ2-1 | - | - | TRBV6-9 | TGTGCCAGCAGTTCCAACCAAGGGGGGAATGAGCAGTTCTTC | CASSSNQGGNEQFF
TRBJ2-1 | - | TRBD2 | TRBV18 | TGTGCCAGCTCACGTCCTGAGCGGGAGTTCTACAATGAGCAGTTCTTC | CASSRPEREFYNEQFF
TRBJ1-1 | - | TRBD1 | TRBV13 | TGTGCCAGCAGCTCGGGACAGGGGGTCACTGAAGCTTTCTTT | CASSSGQGVTEAFF
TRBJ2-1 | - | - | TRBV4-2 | TGTGCCAGCAGCCAAATTCTGGGGGAGACGGCCTACAATGAGCAGTTCTTC | CASSQILGETAYNEQFF
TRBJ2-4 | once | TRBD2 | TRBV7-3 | TGTGCCAGCAGCTTAAATTTAGACTTCGCGGGAGGGCAAGTTCTATACATTCAGTACTTC | CASSLNLDFAGGQVLYIQYF
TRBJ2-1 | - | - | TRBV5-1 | TGCGCCAGCAGCTCGACAGGTGGGGACTACAATGAGCAGTTCTTC | CASSSTGGDYNEQFF
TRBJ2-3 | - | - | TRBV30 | TGTGCCTGGAGTAGCGCTTCCGCAGATACGCAGTATTTT | CAWSSASADTQYF
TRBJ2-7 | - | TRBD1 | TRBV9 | TGTGCCAGCAGCGTAGGACAGGGCGTCTACGAGCAGTACTTC | CASSVGQGVYEQYF
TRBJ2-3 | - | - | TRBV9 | TGTGCCAGCAGCGTCTCTAGCGGCACAGATACGCAGTATTTT | CASSVSSGTDTQYF
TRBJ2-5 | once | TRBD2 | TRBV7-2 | TGTGCCAGCAGCTTAAGAGCTCTACTAGCGGGAGGTAACCAAGAGACCCAGTACTTC | CASSLRALLAGGNQETQYF
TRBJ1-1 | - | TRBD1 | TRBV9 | TGTGCCAGCAGCCCCCGAGGGGGCGGGGATTTTGAAGCTTTCTTT | CASSPRGGGDFEAFF
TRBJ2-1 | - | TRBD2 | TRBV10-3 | TGTGCCATCAGTGAGTCGGGACTAGCGGGACTCAATGAGCAGTTCTTC | CAISESGLAGLNEQFF
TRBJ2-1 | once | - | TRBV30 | TGTGCCTGGAGTGTTGCTACCTCGTTGTACAATGAGCAGTTCTTC | CAWSVATSLYNEQFF
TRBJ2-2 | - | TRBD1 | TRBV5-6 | TGTGCCAGCAGTACGATGAAGACAGGGCTCGGGGAGCTGTTTTTT | CASSTMKTGLGELFF
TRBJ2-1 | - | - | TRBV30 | TGTGCCTGGAGTTTCAGTTTCGGAAATGAGCAGTTCTTC | CAWSFSFGNEQFF
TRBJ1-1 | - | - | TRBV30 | TGTGCCTGGAGCGGGGGGGTGAGCACTGAAGCTTTCTTT | CAWSGGVSTEAFF
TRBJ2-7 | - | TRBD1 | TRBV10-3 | TGTGCCATCAGTGAGCGTCCGGGACAGAGCTCCTACGAGCAGTACTTC | CAISERPGQSSYEQYF
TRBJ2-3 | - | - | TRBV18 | TGTGCCAGCTCGGCAGGCGCCACAGATACGCAGTATTTT | CASSAGATDTQYF
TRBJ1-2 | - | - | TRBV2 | TGTGCCAGCGGGGGGAACTATGGCTACACCTTC | CASGGNYGYTF
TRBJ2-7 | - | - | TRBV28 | TGTGCCAGCTCCAGCGCCTACGAGCAGTACTTC | CASSSAYEQYF
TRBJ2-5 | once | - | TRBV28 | TGTGCCAGCAGTTTTGGAGGGGCAGGATTCCAAGAGACCCAGTACTTC | CASSFGGAGFQETQYF
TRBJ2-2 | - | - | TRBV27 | TGTGCCAGCACCCACCGGCACTCCACCGGGGAGCTGTTTTTT | CASTHRHSTGELFF
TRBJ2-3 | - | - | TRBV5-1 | TGCGCCAGCTACGACGCAAACCAGGCCGATACGCAGTATTTT | CASYDANQADTQYF
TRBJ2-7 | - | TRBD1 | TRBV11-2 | TGTGCCAGCAGCTGGGGACAGCAATACGAGCAGTACTTC | CASSWGQQYEQYF
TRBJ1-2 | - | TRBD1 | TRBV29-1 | TGCAGCCACCGGGACAGCGGGAACTATGGCTACACCTTC | CSHRDSGNYGYTF
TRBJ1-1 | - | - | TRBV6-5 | TGTGCCAGCAGTTACTATCAGAACACTGAAGCTTTCTTT | CASSYYQNTEAFF
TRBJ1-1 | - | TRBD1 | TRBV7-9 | TGTGCCAGCGCTCGCGACAGGGGGCTCGGTTCGAACACTGAAGCTTTCTTT | CASARDRGLGSNTEAFF
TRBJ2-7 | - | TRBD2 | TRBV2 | TGTGCCAGCAAATCCGGGACTAGCGGCTCCTACGAGCAGTACTTC | CASKSGTSGSYEQYF
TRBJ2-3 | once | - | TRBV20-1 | TGCAGTGCTGGCACAGGAGGTACTAGGTTTTTT | CSAGTGGTRFF
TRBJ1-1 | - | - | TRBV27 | TGTGCCAGCAGTTTATTCGGGGGGACTGAAGCTTTCTTT | CASSLFGGTEAFF
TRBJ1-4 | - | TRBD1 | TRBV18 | TGTGCCAGCTCACCCTGGGACAGGGTTGATGCAACTAATGAAAAACTGTTTTTT | CASSPWDRVDATNEKLFF
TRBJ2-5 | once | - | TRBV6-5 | TGTGCTAGCAGCCAGGCCACTTCGACCGTCGGGACCCAGTACTTC | CASSQATSTVGTQYF
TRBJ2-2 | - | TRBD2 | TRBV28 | TGTGCCAGCAGTCCCTTAGCGGGAGAGGACCTTGGCGGGGAGCTGTTTTTT | CASSPLAGEDLGGELFF
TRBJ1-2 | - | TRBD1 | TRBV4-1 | TGCGCCAGCAGCCAAGGCGACAGGGGCGATGGCTACACCTTC | CASSQGDRGDGYTF
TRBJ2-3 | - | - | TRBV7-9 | TGTGCCAGCAGCTTCCACCGGTCTACGCAGTATTTT | CASSFHRSTQYF
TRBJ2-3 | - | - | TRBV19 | TGTGCCAGTAGTACCCCTTACCTTCCGGGGGGCGCAGATACGCAGTATTTT | CASSTPYLPGGADTQYF
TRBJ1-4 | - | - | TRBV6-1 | TGTGCCAGCAGTCCCGGGACCTGGGCCGAAAAACTGTTTTTT | CASSPGTWAEKLFF
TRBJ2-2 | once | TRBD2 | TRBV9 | TGTGCCAGCAGCGGACGACTAGAACGGCGGGAGGTGGTCGGGGAGCTGTTTTTT | CASSGRLERREVVGELFF
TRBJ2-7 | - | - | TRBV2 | TGTGCCAGCATAGGGGTGGGGCACGAGCAGTACTTC | CASIGVGHEQYF
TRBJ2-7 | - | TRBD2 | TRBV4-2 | TGTGCCAGCAGCCAATTAGCGGGTCTGGGGACCTACGAGCAGTACTTC | CASSQLAGLGTYEQYF
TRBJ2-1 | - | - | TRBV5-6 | TGTGCCAGCAGCTTGGGGTCCTACAATGAGCAGTTCTTC | CASSLGSYNEQFF
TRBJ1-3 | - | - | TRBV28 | TGTGCCAGCAGTTTAGACAACTCTGGAAACACCATATATTTT | CASSLDNSGNTIYF
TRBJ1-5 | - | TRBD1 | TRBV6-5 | TGTGCCAGCAGTTCCGGACAGGGCAATCAGCCCCAGCATTTT | CASSSGQGNQPQHF
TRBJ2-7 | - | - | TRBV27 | TGTGCCAGCAGTAAGTTAGAGGGGTACGAGCAGTACTTC | CASSKLEGYEQYF
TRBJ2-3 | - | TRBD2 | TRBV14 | TGTGCCAGCAGCCAGACTGCGGGAGGGCCCGCAGATACGCAGTATTTT | CASSQTAGGPADTQYF